The 27 T cell receptor beta chains below were found in one sample sequenced in a study of cytomegalovirus exposure and HLA in healthy donors. The study ran its PCR with 60 Vbeta and 13 Jbeta primers. Sequencing was performed with immunoSEQ multiplex PCR; in TCRdb, only in-frame clones are kept and a portion is missing. The sample gives approximately 130,000 clones, around 72% of which show up once; 2.5% to 3% is in the top ten. Sequenced sample: PBMCs. Receptors originate from a human donor in good health.

The rearrangement links TRBV4-3 to TRBJ2-1; 14 bases line up with TRBD2. The CDR3 is 20 amino acids. Germline assignment: CDR1 LGHNA and CDR2 YSLEER. Trimming at V came to 4 bases and at J to 4 bases, leaving 15 bases not matched to a gene. The CDR3 region is CASSPDEGLAGARTYNEQFF. DNA for the CDR3: TGCGCCAGCAGCCCAGACGAGGGACTAGCGGGGGCCCGTACTTACAATGAGCAGTTCTTC.

This clone was observed once. The CDR3, as DNA: TGTGCCTGGGAGACTGGCTTTAGGACCGGGGAGCTGTTTTTT. This sequence encodes CAWETGFRTGELFF. The chain is built from TRBV30 and TRBJ2-2, with D unclear. Germline CDR1 GTSNPN, CDR2 SVGIG (reference sequence). The CDR3 contains 14 residues. Deletions cut 5 bases from V and 5 bases from J, with 15 bases between. The full variable domain, rest sourced from reference TRBV30 and TRBJ2-2, is SQTIHQWPATLVQPVGSPLSLECTVEGTSNPNLYWYRQAAGRGLQLLFYSVGIGQISSEVPQNLSASRPQDRQFILSSKKLLLSDSGFYLCAWETGFRTGELFFGEGSRLTVL.

The J gene is TRBJ2-4, the V gene TRBV28, with 9 nucleotides matching TRBD2. Germline CDR1 and CDR2: MDHEN and SYDVKM. The CDR3 contains 15 residues. After removal of 4 bases from V and 8 bases from J, the junction contained 9 bases not matched to a gene. The CDR3 loop is CASSSLAGGGDIQYF. DNA for the CDR3: TGTGCCAGCAGTTCGCTAGCGGGCGGGGGGGACATTCAGTACTTC.

The chain joins TRBV4-3 to TRBJ1-5, with TRBD1 matching over 7 bases. Germline CDR1 is LGHNA and CDR2 is YSLEER. This CDR3 has 16 amino acids. Trimming took 0 bases from V and 5 from J; bases not matched to a gene: 7. The CDR3 nucleotides read TGCGCCAGCAGCCAAGATTGGGGACAGTGGGATCAGCCCCAGCATTTT. Its protein is CASSQDWGQWDQPQHF.

The chain has TRBV29-1 and TRBJ2-7; 8 bases match TRBD1. The ends lost 3 bases at V and 4 bases at J; junction bases unmatched: 8. The CDR3 has 14 amino acids. Germline assignment: CDR1 SQVTM and CDR2 ANQGSEA. The DNA for the CDR3 is TGCAGCGTTGATAAGGAAACAGGGGGGTACGAGCAGTACTTC. Protein product: CSVDKETGGYEQYF.

The J gene is TRBJ1-1, the V gene TRBV9; D is perhaps TRBD1 (6 bases). This CDR3 is 15 amino acids long. CDR1 is SGDLS, CDR2 YYNGEE, per germline. Trimming left V 7 bases short and J 7 bases short, with 23 bases between. The CDR3 bases are TGTGCCAGCGGCACAGGGTTGGCGCGAAATGATGAAGCTTTCTTT. Its translation: CASGTGLARNDEAFF.

The chain combines TRBV5-1 with TRBJ2-2; D is undetermined. Trimming pared 1 base from V and 4 bases from J, leaving 17 bases between. Germline loops: CDR1 SGHRS, CDR2 YFSETQ. This CDR3 spans 17 amino acids. CDR3 residues: CASSLYPGGIPTGELFF. In DNA, the CDR3 is TGCGCCAGCAGCTTGTACCCAGGTGGAATACCCACCGGGGAGCTGTTTTTT.

The V and J genes are TRBV6-5 and TRBJ2-5; 7 bases are a match to TRBD1. Germline-derived CDR1 and CDR2 are MNHEY and SVGAGI. The CDR3 has 14 amino acids. Trimming removed 4 bases from V and 6 bases from J; junction bases left unmatched: 8. The CDR3 spells CASSSGQLLKTQYF. CDR3 nucleotides: TGTGCCAGCAGTTCGGGACAGCTCCTGAAGACCCAGTACTTC.

The V call is TRBV4-3, the J call TRBJ2-5; TRBD1 agrees at 8 bases. The germline gives CDR1 LGHNA, CDR2 YSLEER. V lost 4 bases to trimming and J lost 11 bases; unmatched junction nucleotides: 21. The CDR3 has 17 amino acids. CDR3 residues: CASSPRPLGQGPLEQYF. The CDR3, as DNA: TGCGCCAGCAGCCCACGACCCCTTGGACAGGGACCCTTGGAGCAGTACTTC.

The V call is TRBV6-5, the J call TRBJ2-7, with 12 positions matching TRBD2. This CDR3 has 14 amino acids. Germline CDR1 and CDR2: MNHEY and SVGAGI. The junction had 7 bases not matched to a gene; V was cut back by 6 bases and J by 7 bases. The CDR3 spells CASRRTSGISEQYF. The CDR3 bases are TGTGCCAGCAGACGGACTAGCGGGATATCGGAGCAGTACTTC.

This clone was observed a single time. The chain joins TRBV5-4 to TRBJ1-4, with 8 nucleotides matching TRBD1. Trimming took 4 bases from V and 5 from J; bases not matched to a gene: 7. The CDR3 loop spans 15 amino acids. Germline CDR1 is SGHNT and CDR2 is YYREEE (reference sequence). CDR3 bases: TGTGCCAGCAGCACCCCGGGACAGGAAAATGAAAAACTGTTTTTT. Protein sequence: CASSTPGQENEKLFF.

V gene TRBV7-9 combines with J gene TRBJ2-4; 10 bases line up with TRBD1. J was trimmed by 7 bases and V by 6 bases; bases with no gene match: 6. This CDR3 has 14 residues. Germline V lookup: CDR1 SEHNR, CDR2 FQNEAQ (reference sequence). The CDR3, as DNA: TGTGCCAGCAGTTCAGACAGGGGGCGGAACATTCAGTACTTC. Its translation: CASSSDRGRNIQYF.

This clone was observed once. As DNA, the CDR3 is TGTGCCAGTAAGGACATCAGCAGGGGCGCCGGGGAGCTGTTTTTT. This sequence encodes CASKDISRGAGELFF. The chain couples TRBV19 to TRBJ2-2; D is perhaps TRBD1 (6 bases). The germline V gene encodes CDR1 LNHDA and CDR2 SQIVND (reference sequence). The V gene lost 7 bases and the J gene lost 6 bases, with 18 bases spanning the gap. The CDR3 runs 15 residues.

J is TRBJ2-3 and V is TRBV27; 7 positions agree with TRBD2. Per germline, CDR1 MNHEY and CDR2 SMNVEV (reference sequence). J was trimmed by 3 bases and V by 6 bases; bases with no gene match: 6. This CDR3 has 14 amino acids. As DNA, the CDR3 is TGTGCCAGCAGGGGTAGGCGGGAGACAGATACGCAGTATTTT. It codes for CASRGRRETDTQYF.

This chain links TRBV11-2 with TRBJ2-1; D is undetermined. The V end lost 0 bases, the J end lost 6 bases, and 15 bases lay between the germline ends. CDR1 and CDR2 (germline): SGHAT, FQNNGV. The CDR3 runs 16 residues. CDR3 in DNA: TGTGCCAGCAGCTTAGACCGAGGTGGGTTAGGCAATGAGCAGTTCTTC. Amino acids: CASSLDRGGLGNEQFF.

The gene calls are TRBV7-2 and TRBJ1-5; no definite D call. CDR1 and CDR2 from the germline V gene are SGHTA and FQGNSA. Between the trimmed V and J ends, which lost 2 bases and 7 bases, there was a span of 12 bases. The length of the CDR3 is 14 residues. The CDR3 bases are TGTGCCAGCAGCTTATCAAGAGGGAAACAGCCCCAGCATTTT. Its translation: CASSLSRGKQPQHF.

The chain employs TRBV19 and TRBJ2-3; possibly TRBD2 for D (6 bases). The CDR3 length is 13 residues. Looked up from germline, CDR1 is LNHDA and CDR2 is SQIVND (reference sequence). V was shortened by 6 bases and J by 3 bases, with 10 bases between the two germline ends. The CDR3 loop reads CASRGLGTDTQYF. As DNA, the CDR3 is TGTGCCAGTAGGGGACTTGGGACAGATACGCAGTATTTT.

The rearrangement links TRBV7-9 to TRBJ2-7; D is perhaps TRBD1 (6 bases). CDR1 and CDR2 from the germline V gene are SEHNR and FQNEAQ (reference sequence). The CDR3 has 13 residues. V lost 5 bases and J 3 bases, leaving 11 bases between the germline ends. CDR3 sequence (DNA): TGTGCCAGCAGCGGCCCAGGGGACTACGAGCAGTACTTC. Its protein product is CASSGPGDYEQYF.

The rearrangement links TRBV30 to TRBJ2-1; TRBD2 matches 8 bases. This CDR3 region has 14 residues. The ends lost 3 bases at V and 12 bases at J; junction bases unmatched: 13. Germline V CDR1 and CDR2: GTSNPN, SVGIG (reference sequence). The CDR3 region is CAWSPGLGGMGQFF. CDR3 DNA: TGTGCCTGGAGCCCGGGACTAGGGGGTATGGGGCAGTTCTTC.

This clone was detected only a few times. CDR3 sequence: CASSWGQGAYEQYF. DNA of the CDR3: TGCGCCAGCAGCTGGGGACAGGGGGCCTACGAGCAGTACTTC. The genes are TRBV5-1 and TRBJ2-7, with 11 bases lining up with TRBD1. With 3 bases clipped from V and 2 bases from J, the junction kept 1 base outside the gene matches. Germline-derived CDR1 and CDR2 are SGHRS and YFSETQ. The CDR3 is made up of 14 amino acids.

The CDR3 region is CASSSQAQVETQYF. CDR3 DNA: TGTGCCAGCTCATCCCAGGCTCAGGTGGAGACCCAGTACTTC. The gene calls are TRBV18 and TRBJ2-5; D gene unclear. CDR3 length equals 14 residues. The V gene's germline CDR1 is KGHSH and CDR2 LQKENI. V was clipped by 5 bases and J by 5 bases, with 15 bases between them.

The genes are TRBV7-2 and TRBJ2-3; 7 nucleotides line up with TRBD2. Germline V lookup: CDR1 SGHTA, CDR2 FQGNSA. The CDR3 covers 14 residues. V shed 1 base and J 5 bases; nucleotides not matched to a gene: 3. The CDR3 nucleotides read TGTGCCAGCAGCTTAGGCGGGAGTCAAGATACGCAGTATTTT. Its protein product is CASSLGGSQDTQYF.

A word on this clone: The junction differs from germline at one of its ends, possibly a read error. The CDR3 loop reads CSSSLQGAFGDEQYF. CDR3 in DNA: TGTTCCAGCAGCTTACAGGGGGCCTTCGGGGACGAGCAGTACTTC. The chain recombines TRBV7-3 with TRBJ2-7; 9 positions agree with TRBD1. Germline CDR1 and CDR2: SGHTA and FQGTGA. CDR3 length: 15 amino acids.

The V gene is TRBV7-9, the J gene TRBJ2-2; possibly TRBD1 for D (5 bases). The CDR3 totals 16 residues. Trimming shortened V by 3 bases and J by 2 bases, and 13 bases separated the two germline ends. Germline values: CDR1 SEHNR, CDR2 FQNEAQ (reference sequence). The CDR3 protein is CASSFSRQGNTGELFF. CDR3 DNA: TGTGCCAGCAGCTTCTCTAGGCAGGGCAACACCGGGGAGCTGTTTTTT.

The chain uses TRBV27 and TRBJ2-7; 9 bases are shared with TRBD1. This CDR3 comprises 16 residues. The V gene's germline CDR1 is MNHEY and CDR2 SMNVEV (reference sequence). V trimming: 5 bases; J trimming: 2 bases; junction bases outside the gene matches: 10. The chain's CDR3 is CASSRLRDRETYEQYF. CDR3 nucleotide sequence: TGTGCCAGCAGTCGGCTCCGGGACAGGGAGACCTACGAGCAGTACTTC.

V and J are TRBV28 and TRBJ2-3, with D possibly being TRBD1 (5 bases). V shed 2 bases and J shed 5 bases, with 17 bases lying between them. In germline, CDR1 is MDHEN, CDR2 SYDVKM. This CDR3 contains 16 residues. The CDR3 region is CASSLVGLVDRDTQYF. For the CDR3, the DNA is TGTGCCAGCAGTTTAGTGGGGCTAGTGGATAGAGATACGCAGTATTTT.

This rearrangement joins TRBV5-1 to TRBJ2-1, with 15 bases identical to TRBD2. Germline assignment: CDR1 SGHRS and CDR2 YFSETQ. The CDR3 loop spans 15 amino acids. J gave up 8 bases and V 2 bases, and 2 bases lay outside the gene matches. CDR3 sequence: CASSFGTSGRHEQFF. CDR3 nucleotide sequence: TGCGCCAGCAGCTTTGGGACTAGCGGGAGGCATGAGCAGTTCTTC.